The 21 T cell receptor beta chains below were found in one sample sequenced in a study of OX40 agonist ivuxolimab in advanced cancers. TCRdb keeps only in-frame clones here, not all; method: immunoSEQ multiplex PCR. The table includes about 16,000 clones, approximately 83% detected once. Sequencing was performed on CD4+ or CD8+ T cells sorted from blood, taken in a trial of the OX40 agonist ivuxolimab. The receptors here all came from an adult with an advanced solid tumor such as melanoma, head and neck, liver or kidney cancer.

This rearrangement joins TRBV19 to TRBJ1-4; a weak D match, TRBD1 (5 bases). Germline V gene sequence: CDR1 LNHDA, CDR2 SQIVND (reference sequence). The V gene lost 4 bases and the J gene lost 5 bases, with 11 bases spanning the gap. This CDR3 has 14 residues. The CDR3 region has the DNA TGTGCCAGTAGTACAGGACACTCCAATGAAAAACTGTTTTTT. This gives the protein CASSTGHSNEKLFF. Full variable domain (rest looked up from reference TRBV19 and TRBJ1-4): DGGITQSPKYLFRKEGQNVTLSCEQNLNHDAMYWYRQDPGQGLRLIYYSQIVNDFQKGDIAEGYSVSREKKESFPLTVTSAQKNPTAFYLCASSTGHSNEKLFFGSGTQLSVL.

The J gene is TRBJ2-7, the V gene TRBV13; 7 positions agree with TRBD1. Germline V gives CDR1 PRHDT, CDR2 FYEKMQ (reference sequence). The CDR3 sequence is 15 residues long. The V gene end was trimmed by 0 bases and the J gene end by 1 base; junction bases not matched to a gene: 3. DNA of the CDR3: TGTGCCAGCAGCTTAGGCCCGACAGGGTCCTACGAGCAGTACTTC. Translating gives CASSLGPTGSYEQYF.

This rearrangement joins TRBV5-4 to TRBJ2-7; 8 nucleotides align to TRBD2. CDR1 SGHNT and CDR2 YYREEE come from the germline V gene (reference sequence). This CDR3 is 15 amino acids long. V gave up 4 bases and J gave up 2 bases; unmatched junction bases: 8. The chain's CDR3 is CASSDPAGGPYEQYF. In DNA, the CDR3 is TGTGCCAGCAGCGACCCGGCGGGGGGTCCCTACGAGCAGTACTTC. The variable domain in full, completed from reference TRBV5-4 and TRBJ2-7, reads ETGVTQSPTHLIKTRGQQVTLRCSSQSGHNTVSWYQQALGQGPQFIFQYYREEENGRGNFPPRFSGLQFPNYSSELNVNALELDDSALYLCASSDPAGGPYEQYFGPGTRLTVT.

This clone is judged medium-sized. The rearrangement joins TRBV6-4 to TRBJ2-3; 7 positions match TRBD2. The CDR3 consists of 15 residues. Germline CDR1 is MRHNA and CDR2 is SNTAGT. After removal of 2 bases from V and 4 bases from J, the junction contained 6 bases not matched to a gene. The CDR3 coding sequence is TGTGCCAGCAGTGACGGCGGGAGCGGTTCAGATACGCAGTATTTT. Protein product: CASSDGGSGSDTQYF.

The V and J genes are TRBV11-2 and TRBJ2-5, with 7 bases fitting TRBD1. CDR1 and CDR2 from the germline V gene are SGHAT and FQNNGV. The junction had 15 bases not matched to a gene; V was cut back by 2 bases and J by 3 bases. The CDR3 extends over 18 amino acids. CDR3 sequence: CASSLLPQTSTGKETQYF. CDR3 in DNA: TGTGCCAGCAGCTTACTCCCCCAAACCTCGACAGGGAAAGAGACCCAGTACTTC.

This clone was recorded only once. The chain is built from TRBV7-6 and TRBJ2-3, with a weak D call TRBD2 (5 bases). This CDR3 is 13 amino acids long. The germline gives CDR1 SGHVS, CDR2 FNYEAQ. V gave up 3 bases and J gave up 5 bases, with 9 bases separating them. The CDR3 nucleotides read TGTGCCAGCAGCTTGGAGGTAGGAGATACGCAGTATTTT. Its protein product is CASSLEVGDTQYF.

The chain combines TRBV6-4 with TRBJ2-7; 15 nucleotides line up with TRBD2. The CDR3 contains 17 residues. Per the germline V gene, CDR1 is MRHNA and CDR2 is SNTAGT. Trimming took 0 bases from V and 4 from J; bases not matched to a gene: 4. CDR3 sequence reads: CASSDSRGTSGRYEQYF. The CDR3 DNA reads as TGTGCCAGCAGTGACTCGAGGGGGACTAGCGGGAGGTACGAGCAGTACTTC.

This chain joins TRBV19 and TRBJ1-5, with TRBD1 matching over 8 bases. Per the germline V gene, CDR1 is LNHDA and CDR2 is SQIVND (reference sequence). J was trimmed by 0 bases and V by 2 bases; bases with no gene match: 6. The CDR3 has 17 amino acids. The DNA of the CDR3 is TGTGCCAGTAGTATATCGACAGGGGCCTTTAGCAATCAGCCCCAGCATTTT. Its translation: CASSISTGAFSNQPQHF.

The chain is built from TRBV7-9 and TRBJ2-1; 8 nucleotides agree with TRBD2. Trimming cost V 5 bases and J 10 bases; bases outside gene matches: 13. The CDR3 runs to 15 residues. Germline CDR1 SEHNR, CDR2 FQNEAQ (reference sequence). The CDR3 DNA follows: TGTGCCAGCAGCCCAGAGCGGGAGCGGGCTGGCGAGCAGTTCTTC. Translated: CASSPERERAGEQFF. Together with reference TRBV7-9 and TRBJ2-1, the CDR3 gives the full variable domain: DTGVSQNPRHKITKRGQNVTFRCDPISEHNRLYWYRQTLGQGPEFLTYFQNEAQLEKSRLLSDRFSAERPKGSFSTLEIQRTEQGDSAMYLCASSPERERAGEQFFGPGTRLTVL.

This chain connects TRBV29-1 to TRBJ2-5; D gene unclear. The CDR3 spans 13 residues. Deletions cut 2 bases from V and 7 bases from J, with 14 bases between. Per germline, CDR1 SQVTM and CDR2 ANQGSEA. The CDR3 DNA reads TGCAGCGTTGAAAGTCAGGTGGGTGCGACCCAGTACTTC. Translation gives CSVESQVGATQYF.

The chain has TRBV28 and TRBJ1-2, with 9 bases identical to TRBD1. The CDR3 is made up of 17 amino acids. Germline V CDR1 and CDR2: MDHEN, SYDVKM. Germline trimming cut 3 bases from V and 4 bases from J; bases unmatched to any gene: 12. CDR3 bases: TGTGCCAGCAGTTTGAGGGGACAGGGATATCTTGGCTATGGCTACACCTTC. Translating gives CASSLRGQGYLGYGYTF.

The chain is built from TRBV6-6 and TRBJ2-2, with TRBD2 as a possible D gene (6 bases). V was pared by 11 bases and J by 1 base, with 14 bases between. This CDR3 region has 14 residues. CDR1 and CDR2 from the germline V gene are MNHNY and SVGAGI (reference sequence). The CDR3 DNA follows: TGTGCCGGCTCCCCGGGACTGAACACCGGGGAGCTGTTTTTT. Amino acids: CAGSPGLNTGELFF.

The V and J genes are TRBV2 and TRBJ1-6; 8 bases map to TRBD1. CDR1 is SNHLY and CDR2 is FYNNEI in the germline V gene. This CDR3 has 19 amino acids. J gave up 10 bases and V 4 bases, and 21 bases lay outside the gene matches. The CDR3 spells CASSVMSGQGALKDSPLHF. The DNA of the CDR3 is TGTGCCAGCAGTGTTATGAGTGGGCAGGGGGCCTTGAAGGACTCACCCCTCCACTTT.

This sequence joins TRBV6-1 and TRBJ2-7; 7 bases align to TRBD2. Germline V CDR1 and CDR2: MNHNS, SASEGT. This CDR3 spans 14 amino acids. The V and J ends lost 1 base and 2 bases, in that order; junction bases with no gene match: 2. DNA of the CDR3: TGTGCCAGCAGTGAAGTGGGAGGGCCCTACGAGCAGTACTTC. Translating gives CASSEVGGPYEQYF.

V usage is TRBV6-5 and J usage is TRBJ1-5; D might be TRBD1 (5 bases). Germline V gives CDR1 MNHEY, CDR2 SVGAGI. V lost 7 bases, J lost 6 bases, and 10 bases lay in between. This CDR3 has 12 residues. CDR3 amino acids: CASTDGGQPQHF. The CDR3 coding sequence is TGTGCCAGCACTGACGGGGGTCAGCCCCAGCATTTT.

The chain has TRBV6-5 and TRBJ1-1; TRBD1 is a possible D gene (6 bases). The germline CDR1 and CDR2 sequences are MNHEY and SVGAGI. This CDR3 contains 14 residues. V was clipped by 6 bases and J by 1 base, with 12 bases between them. CDR3 residues: CASSPTGTNTEAFF. CDR3 sequence (DNA): TGTGCCAGCAGCCCGACAGGTACGAACACTGAAGCTTTCTTT.

The J gene is TRBJ2-2, the V gene TRBV4-3; the D gene is possibly TRBD1 (6 bases). Trimming took 2 bases from V and 3 from J, leaving 13 bases between them. The CDR3 length is 16 residues. CDR1 is LGHNA and CDR2 is YSLEER in the germline V gene. The CDR3 loop is CASSQNRDTYTGELFF. The CDR3 nucleotides are TGCGCCAGCAGCCAAAACCGGGACACTTACACCGGGGAGCTGTTTTTT.

V gene TRBV30 combines with J gene TRBJ2-7, with a possible D match to TRBD1 (6 bases). The V end lost 3 bases, the J end lost 2 bases, and 11 bases lay between the germline ends. Germline CDR1 GTSNPN, CDR2 SVGIG (reference sequence). CDR3 length: 13 residues. CDR3 bases: TGTGCCTGGAGGGGGGACACCGCCTACGAGCAGTACTTC. Translated, it gives CAWRGDTAYEQYF.

The chain recombines TRBV5-1 with TRBJ2-7; D might be TRBD1 or TRBD2, each matching 5 bases. The germline V and J ends were trimmed by 0 bases and 2 bases, with 9 bases remaining between them. From germline, CDR1 is SGHRS and CDR2 YFSETQ. This CDR3 region has 14 residues. In DNA, the CDR3 is TGCGCCAGCAGCTTGGTTGGGGGACCCTACGAGCAGTACTTC. Its translation is CASSLVGGPYEQYF.

V is TRBV27 and J is TRBJ2-5; D uncertain. CDR3 size: 15 residues. Per the germline V gene, CDR1 is MNHEY and CDR2 is SMNVEV (reference sequence). The V gene lost 0 bases and the J gene lost 1 base, with 9 bases spanning the gap. CDR3 sequence: CASSLSFGTQETQYF. The CDR3 region has the DNA TGTGCCAGCAGTTTATCCTTTGGAACCCAAGAGACCCAGTACTTC.

The V and J genes are TRBV29-1 and TRBJ1-2, with a tentative D call TRBD1 (5 bases). The CDR3 contains 14 residues. CDR1 and CDR2 from the germline V gene are SQVTM and ANQGSEA. V lost 5 bases to trimming and J lost 6 bases, with 19 bases between them. The CDR3: CSVSEGMSSHGYTF. Written as DNA, the CDR3 is TGCAGCGTTTCGGAGGGGATGTCTTCCCATGGCTACACCTTC.